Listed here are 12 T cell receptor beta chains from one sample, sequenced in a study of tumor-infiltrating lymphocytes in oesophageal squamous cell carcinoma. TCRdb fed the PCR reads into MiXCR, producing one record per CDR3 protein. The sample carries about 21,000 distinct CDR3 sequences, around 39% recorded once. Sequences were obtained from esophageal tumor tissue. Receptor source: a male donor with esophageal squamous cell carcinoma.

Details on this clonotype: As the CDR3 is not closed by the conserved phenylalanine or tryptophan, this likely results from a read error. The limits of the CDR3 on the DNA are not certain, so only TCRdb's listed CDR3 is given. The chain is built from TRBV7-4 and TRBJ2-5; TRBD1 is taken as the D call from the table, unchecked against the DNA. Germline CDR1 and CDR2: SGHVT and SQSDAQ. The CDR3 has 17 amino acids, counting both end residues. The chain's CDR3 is CASSLRKDSYFKRPSTS.

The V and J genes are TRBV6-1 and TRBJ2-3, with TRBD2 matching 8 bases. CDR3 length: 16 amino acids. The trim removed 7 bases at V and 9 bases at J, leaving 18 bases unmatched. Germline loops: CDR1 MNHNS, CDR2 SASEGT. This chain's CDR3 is CASTRASGAGAGTQYF. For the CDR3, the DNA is TGTGCCAGCACCAGGGCCTCTGGAGCGGGAGCAGGAACGCAGTATTTT.

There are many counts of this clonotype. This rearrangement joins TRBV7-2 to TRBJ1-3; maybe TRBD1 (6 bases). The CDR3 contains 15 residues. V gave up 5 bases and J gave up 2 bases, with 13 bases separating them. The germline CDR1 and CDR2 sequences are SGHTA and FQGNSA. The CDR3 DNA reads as TGTGCCAGCAGCAACTACAGGGAAACTGGAAACACCATATATTTT. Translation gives CASSNYRETGNTIYF.

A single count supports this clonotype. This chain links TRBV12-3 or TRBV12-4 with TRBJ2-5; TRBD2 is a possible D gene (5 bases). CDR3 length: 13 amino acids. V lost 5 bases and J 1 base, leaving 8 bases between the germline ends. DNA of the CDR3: TGTGCCAGCAGTCGGACTGGCCAAGAGACCCAGTACTTC. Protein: CASSRTGQETQYF.

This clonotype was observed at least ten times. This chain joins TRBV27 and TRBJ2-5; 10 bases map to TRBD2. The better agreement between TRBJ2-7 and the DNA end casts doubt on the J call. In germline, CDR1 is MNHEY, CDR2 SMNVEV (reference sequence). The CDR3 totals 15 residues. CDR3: CASKAGGIKRYEQYF. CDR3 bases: TGTGCCAGCAAAGCGGGAGGGATAAAAAGGTACGAGCAGTACTTC.

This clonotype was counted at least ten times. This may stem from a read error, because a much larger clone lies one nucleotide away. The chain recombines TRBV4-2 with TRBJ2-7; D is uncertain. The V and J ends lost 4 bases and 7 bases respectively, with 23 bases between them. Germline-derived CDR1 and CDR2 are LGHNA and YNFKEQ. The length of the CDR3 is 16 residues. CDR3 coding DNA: TGTGCCAGCAGCCCGGACCCGAGACCCCCCTACAATGAGCAGTACTTC. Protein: CASSPDPRPPYNEQYF.

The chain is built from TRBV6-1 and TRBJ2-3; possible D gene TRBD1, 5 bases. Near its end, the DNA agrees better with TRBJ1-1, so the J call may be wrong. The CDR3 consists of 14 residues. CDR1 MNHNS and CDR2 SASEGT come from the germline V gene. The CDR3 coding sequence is TGTGCCAGCAGTGGGAGGGGACGGGTCCTTGAAGCTTTCTTT. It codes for CASSGRGRVLEAFF.

This CDR3 reads CASSYSISGGYGYTF. In nucleotides, the CDR3 is TGTGCCAGCAGTTACTCGATATCAGGTGGCTATGGCTACACCTTC. The chain has TRBV6-5 and TRBJ2-5; D uncertain. With the DNA end fitting TRBJ1-2 better, the J assignment may be wrong. The length of the CDR3 is 15 residues. Germline CDR1 is MNHEY and CDR2 is SVGAGI.

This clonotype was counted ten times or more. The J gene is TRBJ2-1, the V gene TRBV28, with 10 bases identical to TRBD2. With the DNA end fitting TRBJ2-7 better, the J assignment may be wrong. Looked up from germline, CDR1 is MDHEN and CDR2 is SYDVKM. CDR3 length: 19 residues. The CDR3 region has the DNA TGTGCCAGCAGTGCCCCCCCTGGGACTAGCGCCTCATCCTACAATGAGCAGTACTTC. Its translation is CASSAPPGTSASSYNEQYF.

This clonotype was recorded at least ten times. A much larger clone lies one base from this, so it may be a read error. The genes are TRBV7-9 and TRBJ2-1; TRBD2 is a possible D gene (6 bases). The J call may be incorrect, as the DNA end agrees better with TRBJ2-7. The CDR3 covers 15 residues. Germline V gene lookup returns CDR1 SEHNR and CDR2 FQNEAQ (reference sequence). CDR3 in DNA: TGTGCCAGCAGCTTTAGCGGCCGCTCCTACAATGAGCAGTACTTC. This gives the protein CASSFSGRSYNEQYF.

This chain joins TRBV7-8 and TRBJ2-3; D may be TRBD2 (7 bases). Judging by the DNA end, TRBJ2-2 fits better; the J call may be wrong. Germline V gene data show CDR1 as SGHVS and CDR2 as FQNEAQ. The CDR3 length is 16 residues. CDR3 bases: TGTGCCAGCAGTCCCGGATACGGGGGGCAAACCGGGGAGCTGTTTTTT. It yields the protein CASSPGYGGQTGELFF.

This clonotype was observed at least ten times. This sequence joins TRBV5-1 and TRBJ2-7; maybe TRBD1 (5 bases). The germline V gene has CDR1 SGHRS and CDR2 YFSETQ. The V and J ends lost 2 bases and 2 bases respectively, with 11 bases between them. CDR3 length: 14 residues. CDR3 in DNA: TGCGCCAGCAGCTTTGCAGGGTTCACCTACGAGCAGTACTTC. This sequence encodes CASSFAGFTYEQYF.